The 24 T cell receptor beta chains in this list originate from one sample, sequenced in a study of chemoradiotherapy in HPV16-positive cancers. Produced via immunoSEQ multiplex PCR; TCRdb's table is partial and in-frame only. Among roughly 13,000 clones listed, around nine tenths were seen once. The sample in question was tumor tissue, obtained from a patient who underwent chemoradiotherapy. Every receptor here comes from a human donor with HPV-associated anogenital cancer.

CDR3 sequence reads: CASSPLAGTDTQYF. DNA of the CDR3: TGTGCCAGCAGCCCCCTCGCGGGCACAGATACGCAGTATTTT. The genes are TRBV11-2 and TRBJ2-3, with D unresolved. The V end was cut by 5 bases, the J end by 1 base, with 10 bases between. Germline CDR1 and CDR2: SGHAT and FQNNGV. CDR3 length: 14 amino acids. Based on the CDR3 plus reference TRBV11-2 and TRBJ2-3, the full variable domain is EAGVAQSPRYKIIEKRQSVAFWCNPISGHATLYWYQQILGQGPKLLIQFQNNGVVDDSQLPKDRFSAERLKGVDSTLKIQPAKLEDSAVYLCASSPLAGTDTQYFGPGTRLTVL.

V usage is TRBV4-1 and J usage is TRBJ1-6; D not resolved. Trimming removed 6 bases at V and 0 bases at J, with 9 bases between. CDR1 is MGHRA, CDR2 YSYEKL, per germline. This CDR3 is built from 15 residues. The DNA of the CDR3 is TGCGCCAGCAGGAATTTGAGCTCCTATAATTCACCCCTCCACTTT. Translated: CASRNLSSYNSPLHF.

The chain has TRBV6-6 and TRBJ2-5, with a weak D call TRBD2 (5 bases). Matching the DNA end better, TRBJ2-7 makes the J call doubtful. The V gene's germline CDR1 is MNHNY and CDR2 SVGAGI (reference sequence). This CDR3 region has 12 residues. The CDR3 nucleotides read TGTGCCAGCATCGGGGACTCCTACGAGCAGTACTTC. It codes for CASIGDSYEQYF.

This chain connects TRBV7-2 to TRBJ2-1; D tentatively fits TRBD1 or TRBD2 (5 bases each). The V end was cut by 3 bases, the J end by 9 bases, with 18 bases between. The CDR3 consists of 15 residues. The germline gives CDR1 SGHTA, CDR2 FQGNSA. Here the CDR3 reads CASSFRTDRGLEQFF. CDR3 sequence (DNA): TGTGCCAGCAGCTTTCGGACCGACAGAGGACTTGAGCAGTTCTTC.

The rearrangement joins TRBV4-3 to TRBJ2-2; D unclear. The length of the CDR3 is 15 residues. V lost 0 bases and J lost 5, with 10 bases in between. Per the germline V gene, CDR1 is LGHNA and CDR2 is YSLEER. The CDR3 sequence: CASSQEVAATGELFF. CDR3 nucleotides: TGCGCCAGCAGCCAAGAAGTGGCGGCGACCGGGGAGCTGTTTTTT.

CDR3 bases: TGTGCCAGCAGACGACGAACAGGGTCCGCTGAAGCTTTCTTT. Amino acids: CASRRRTGSAEAFF. The chain uses TRBV6-5 and TRBJ1-1; weak D call: TRBD1 (6 bases). The CDR3 extends over 14 amino acids. Per the germline V gene, CDR1 is MNHEY and CDR2 is SVGAGI. V lost 6 bases to trimming and J lost 6 bases, with 17 bases between them.

The chain carries TRBV14 and TRBJ2-6; possibly TRBD1 for D (6 bases). The CDR3 sequence is 12 residues long. V lost 6 bases and J lost 12, with 12 bases in between. The germline V gene encodes CDR1 SGHDN and CDR2 FVKESK. CDR3 DNA: TGTGCCAGCAGTTCGTCAGGGGTCGTCCTGACTTTC. It yields the protein CASSSSGVVLTF.

This clone has more than one count but fewer than ten. The chain uses TRBV5-1 and TRBJ1-1; D is unresolved. Between the trimmed V and J ends, which lost 4 bases and 0 bases, there was a span of 13 bases. The CDR3 length is 15 residues. Germline-derived CDR1 and CDR2 are SGHRS and YFSETQ. The DNA of the CDR3 is TGCGCCAGCAGCCCGCTCGGACGGATGAACACTGAAGCTTTCTTT. Protein sequence: CASSPLGRMNTEAFF.

This clone has just one count. The chain has TRBV5-1 and TRBJ2-7; no clear D. The length of the CDR3 is 12 residues. The ends were cut back, 4 bases at V and 4 bases at J, with 9 bases in the middle. In germline, CDR1 is SGHRS, CDR2 YFSETQ. Here the CDR3 reads CASSRAGYEQYF. In DNA form, the CDR3 reads TGCGCCAGCAGCCGCGCCGGGTACGAGCAGTACTTC. Complete variable domain (other parts from reference TRBV5-1 and TRBJ2-7): KAGVTQTPRYLIKTRGQQVTLSCSPISGHRSVSWYQQTPGQGLQFLFEYFSETQRNKGNFPGRFSGRQFSNSRSEMNVSTLELGDSALYLCASSRAGYEQYFGPGTRLTVT.

The J gene is TRBJ2-5, the V gene TRBV6-1, with D possibly called TRBD1 or TRBD2 (5 bases each). V was pared by 6 bases and J by 5 bases, with 19 bases between. The CDR3 has 15 amino acids. Germline V gene sequence: CDR1 MNHNS, CDR2 SASEGT. CDR3 sequence (DNA): TGTGCCAGCAGCATCGGGACCCAAAGAGCGGAGACCCAGTACTTC. Its translation is CASSIGTQRAETQYF.

V and J are TRBV5-6 and TRBJ1-6, with TRBD1 matching over 9 bases. CDR1 and CDR2 (germline): SGHDT, YYEEEE. CDR3 length equals 15 residues. Losses at the gene ends were 4 bases for V and 7 bases for J; bases not matched to a gene: 6. The CDR3 DNA follows: TGTGCCAGCAGCCTCCTCACAGGGGGCAATTCACCCCTCCACTTT. Amino acids: CASSLLTGGNSPLHF.

The chain is built from TRBV5-1 and TRBJ1-2, with D unclear. The germline CDR1 and CDR2 sequences are SGHRS and YFSETQ. V was pared by 3 bases and J by 5 bases, with 14 bases between. This CDR3 contains 14 residues. The CDR3: CASSSPGLSYGYTF. The CDR3 DNA follows: TGCGCCAGCAGCTCCCCCGGACTGTCGTATGGCTACACCTTC.

A few counts support this clone. The chain couples TRBV7-9 to TRBJ2-1; 10 bases agree with TRBD2. This CDR3 is 14 amino acids long. V was clipped by 1 base and J by 14 bases; unmatched bases: 8. CDR1 and CDR2 (germline): SEHNR, FQNEAQ (reference sequence). This CDR3 reads CASSLGTSGIKKFF. The CDR3 nucleotides read TGTGCCAGCAGCTTAGGCACTAGCGGGATTAAGAAGTTCTTC. Based on the CDR3 plus reference TRBV7-9 and TRBJ2-1, the full variable domain is DTGVSQNPRHKITKRGQNVTFRCDPISEHNRLYWYRQTLGQGPEFLTYFQNEAQLEKSRLLSDRFSAERPKGSFSTLEIQRTEQGDSAMYLCASSLGTSGIKKFFGPGTRLTVL.

The CDR3 DNA follows: TGTGCCAGCAGCTTAAAAGGGGACGGTAGATCTGAGACCCAGTACTTC. Its protein is CASSLKGDGRSETQYF. The gene calls are TRBV7-8 and TRBJ2-5; D is perhaps TRBD1 or TRBD2 (5 bases each). The germline V gene has CDR1 SGHVS and CDR2 FQNEAQ. Trimming removed 2 bases from V and 5 bases from J, with 18 bases in between. This CDR3 spans 16 amino acids.

This clone is a singleton in its sample. Here the CDR3 reads CASSLTRDTQYF. As DNA, the CDR3 is TGTGCCAGCAGCCTAACTAGAGATACGCAGTATTTT. The rearrangement uses TRBV2 and TRBJ2-3; D is possibly TRBD2 (5 bases). Trimming took 6 bases from V and 5 from J, leaving 9 bases between them. The CDR3 spans 12 residues. Germline-derived CDR1 and CDR2 are SNHLY and FYNNEI.

This clone was counted only a few times. V and J are TRBV6-5 and TRBJ2-7, with 12 bases lining up with TRBD2. The length of the CDR3 is 15 residues. In germline, CDR1 is MNHEY, CDR2 SVGAGI. V lost 5 bases and J lost 2; bases outside the gene matches: 4. CDR3 protein: CASSQLAGGPYEQYF. In nucleotides, the CDR3 is TGTGCCAGCAGTCAACTAGCGGGAGGTCCCTACGAGCAGTACTTC.

This sequence joins TRBV4-1 and TRBJ1-5; 8 bases are a match to TRBD1. Germline CDR1 reads MGHRA; CDR2 reads YSYEKL. J gave up 7 bases and V 2 bases, and 10 bases lay outside the gene matches. The CDR3 extends over 16 amino acids. CDR3 sequence reads: CASSQRADRALQPQHF. For the CDR3, the DNA is TGCGCCAGCAGCCAAAGAGCGGACAGGGCCCTCCAGCCCCAGCATTTT.

The chain uses TRBV29-1 and TRBJ1-4; weak D call: TRBD1 (5 bases). The CDR3 runs to 11 residues. V lost 6 bases to trimming and J lost 14 bases, with 16 bases between them. Germline V gives CDR1 SQVTM, CDR2 ANQGSEA. The CDR3 protein is CSVRGGDKLFF. The CDR3 nucleotides read TGCAGCGTCCGGGGGGGGGATAAGCTGTTTTTT.

The genes are TRBV6-1 and TRBJ1-5; 7 bases match TRBD1. Losses at the gene ends were 4 bases for V and 5 bases for J; bases not matched to a gene: 5. The CDR3 has 14 amino acids. Germline CDR1 reads MNHNS; CDR2 reads SASEGT. CDR3 region: CASSVQGGHQPQHF. CDR3 DNA sequence: TGTGCCAGCAGTGTTCAGGGGGGCCATCAGCCCCAGCATTTT.

The CDR3 DNA reads TGTGCCAGCAGCCGATTTTCAGGGGCACAAGAGACCCAGTACTTC. This codes for CASSRFSGAQETQYF. The rearrangement joins TRBV5-4 to TRBJ2-5, with D possibly matching TRBD1 (6 bases). There are 15 residues in the CDR3. Trimming took off 4 bases at V and 2 bases at J, with 15 bases between the two ends. Germline loops: CDR1 SGHNT, CDR2 YYREEE (reference sequence).

The V gene is TRBV19, the J gene TRBJ2-7, with 13 bases lining up with TRBD2. The junction had 4 bases not matched to a gene; V was cut back by 3 bases and J by 2 bases. CDR3 length: 16 residues. Germline CDR1 is LNHDA and CDR2 is SQIVND (reference sequence). The CDR3 DNA sequence: TGTGCCAGTAGTATCCCGGGACTAGCGGGGACCTACGAGCAGTACTTC. This codes for CASSIPGLAGTYEQYF.

The chain combines TRBV27 with TRBJ1-1; unclear D gene. Germline values: CDR1 MNHEY, CDR2 SMNVEV (reference sequence). Trimming cost V 2 bases and J 5 bases, with 12 bases left between them. The CDR3 loop spans 14 amino acids. The CDR3 coding sequence is TGTGCCAGCAGTTTACTTTCGGGTGGTACTGAAGCTTTCTTT. The encoded protein is CASSLLSGGTEAFF.

The rearrangement links TRBV7-9 to TRBJ1-4; no definite D call. V lost 0 bases, J lost 5 bases, and 10 bases lay in between. Germline assignment: CDR1 SEHNR and CDR2 FQNEAQ (reference sequence). The CDR3 runs 15 residues. The CDR3 DNA reads as TGTGCCAGCAGCTTAGCGGTACTGCCGAATGAAAAACTGTTTTTT. Protein sequence: CASSLAVLPNEKLFF. The full variable domain, in which reference TRBV7-9 and TRBJ1-4 provide the parts outside the CDR3, is DTGVSQNPRHKITKRGQNVTFRCDPISEHNRLYWYRQTLGQGPEFLTYFQNEAQLEKSRLLSDRFSAERPKGSFSTLEIQRTEQGDSAMYLCASSLAVLPNEKLFFGSGTQLSVL.

This clone was counted once. V gene TRBV7-2 combines with J gene TRBJ2-1, with 7 bases that match TRBD2. Germline V lookup: CDR1 SGHTA, CDR2 FQGNSA. Losses at the gene ends were 1 base for V and 0 bases for J; bases not matched to a gene: 9. This CDR3 is built from 18 residues. This CDR3 is CASSLGGLAESSYNEQFF. In DNA form, the CDR3 reads TGTGCCAGCAGCTTAGGAGGGCTAGCGGAGAGCTCCTACAATGAGCAGTTCTTC.